This T cell receptor beta chain emerged from a study of blood T cells in healthy people across ages. With a J-beta primer mix and a sample-barcoded 5' primer, a second PCR ran roughly 7 to 11 cycles. TCRdb processed the 5' RACE reads anew with MiXCR; each CDR3 protein has one entry. The sample records about 720,000 distinct CDR3 sequences, 22% being singletons. The source is a man between 65 and 85 years old in good health. Sequencing was carried out using blood.

The CDR3 loop reads CATSGTGSYGYTF. The DNA of the CDR3 is TGTGCCACGTCCGGGACAGGCTCCTATGGCTACACCTTC. The chain has TRBV6-5 and TRBJ1-2; 8 bases fit TRBD1. V was pared by 10 bases and J by 4 bases, with 8 bases of the junction left unmatched. The CDR3 covers 13 residues. Germline-derived CDR1 and CDR2 are MNHEY and SVGAGI.